This TCR beta chain was sequenced for a study of CD8 T cells in ankylosing spondylitis. General study findings and limits: Reportedly, disease-linked clones are significantly enriched in ankylosing spondylitis patients' matched synovial fluid. A motif of roughly eight highly homologous TCR beta variants was seen as apparently characteristic of ankylosing spondylitis blood. Past research had described some motif variants in reactive arthritis synovial fluid and blood.

CDR3 length: 15 amino acids. From germline, CDR1 is LGHDT and CDR2 YNNKEL (reference sequence). Trimming stripped 0 bases from V and 5 bases from J, with 13 bases between. This clonotype was detected a few times. No antigen is known for it. Libraries for TCR beta were made by quantitative 5'-RACE with molecular barcodes. TCRdb passed the 5' RACE reads through MiXCR, listing each CDR3 protein once. The sample consists of around 430,000 distinct CDR3 sequences, about 15% of them appearing once. The source material was blood, either unsorted or a sorted T cell fraction (not recorded which). The sequence came from a male donor with ankylosing spondylitis. The V gene is TRBV3-1, the J gene TRBJ2-5; tentative D call: TRBD1 (6 bases). The CDR3 DNA reads as TGTGCCAGCAGCCAAGAATTCAGGGGCTCGGAGACCCAGTACTTC. It translates to CASSQEFRGSETQYF.